The entry that follows covers one T cell receptor (beta chain) sequence. Antigen unknown. These data belong to a study of PD-1 blockade in classical Hodgkin lymphoma. Study results and limitations: It was among complete responders that baseline diversity resembled that of newly diagnosed patients.

Each patient's relapse followed autologous stem cell transplantation, and brentuximab vedotin exposure varied. From germline, CDR1 is SQVTM and CDR2 ANQGSEA. Trimming shortened V by 0 bases and J by 6 bases, and 15 bases separated the two germline ends. The CDR3 covers 15 residues. Method: immunoSEQ multiplex PCR; TCRdb's copy keeps in-frame clones and lacks some. This sample has more than 40,000 clones, with roughly three quarters found just once. This TCR came from a human donor with classical Hodgkin lymphoma. This specimen consisted of peripheral blood mononuclear cells (PBMCs), obtained before the second cycle of nivolumab. The gene calls are TRBV29-1 and TRBJ1-5; D is perhaps TRBD1 (5 bases). The CDR3 bases are TGCAGCGTTGAAGATACGACAGCCCCTGGTCAGCCCCAGCATTTT. It yields the protein CSVEDTTAPGQPQHF.